Below, 13 T cell receptor beta chains from the same sample are listed, as sequenced in a study of technical replicates of blood from several donors. Profiled with immunoSEQ multiplex PCR; TCRdb holds only in-frame clones, not every one. Seen here are about 70,000 clones, 85% to 95% observed once, and the top ten hold roughly 0.37%. Specimen: T cells isolated from PBMCs. The receptors derive from a human donor in good health.

This clone was observed a single time. This rearrangement joins TRBV7-2 to TRBJ1-1, with TRBD1 as a possible D gene (6 bases). The CDR3 has 14 residues. Germline CDR1 is SGHTA and CDR2 is FQGNSA. V was clipped by 1 base and J by 3 bases, with 9 bases between them. CDR3 nucleotide sequence: TGTGCCAGCAGCTTAGGGGCAGGGGACACTGAAGCTTTCTTT. Its protein is CASSLGAGDTEAFF.

There are a few counts of this clone. V and J are TRBV28 and TRBJ1-1; no clear D. The CDR3 is 14 amino acids. Germline V CDR1 and CDR2: MDHEN, SYDVKM. V was pared by 6 bases and J by 6 bases, with 17 bases between. CDR3 loop: CASRVSGDVAEAFF. In nucleotides, the CDR3 is TGTGCCAGCAGAGTTAGCGGGGATGTAGCTGAAGCTTTCTTT.

This sequence joins TRBV6-1 and TRBJ2-7; a possible D gene is TRBD2 (5 bases). CDR3 length: 13 residues. The germline V gene has CDR1 MNHNS and CDR2 SASEGT. Trimming stripped 2 bases from V and 4 bases from J, with 9 bases between. CDR3 amino acids: CASSEILGYEQYF. CDR3 DNA: TGTGCCAGCAGTGAAATACTAGGATACGAGCAGTACTTC.

This clone was seen a few times. J is TRBJ2-7 and V is TRBV27; D gene uncertain. Germline CDR1 reads MNHEY; CDR2 reads SMNVEV (reference sequence). CDR3 length: 16 amino acids. The ends were cut back, 6 bases at V and 0 bases at J, with 18 bases in the middle. CDR3 DNA: TGTGCCAGCAGCCTCGAGTCCCTACACAGCTCCTACGAGCAGTACTTC. Residues: CASSLESLHSSYEQYF.

The rearrangement links TRBV29-1 to TRBJ2-7; 7 bases are shared with TRBD2. The CDR3 runs 13 residues. In germline, CDR1 is SQVTM, CDR2 ANQGSEA. The V gene end was trimmed by 5 bases and the J gene end by 1 base; junction bases not matched to a gene: 5. The CDR3 DNA reads TGCAGCGTTTCGCTAGCGGATTCCTACGAGCAGTACTTC. Protein sequence: CSVSLADSYEQYF.

CDR3 loop: CASSSATGTSGRFSYEQYF. In DNA, the CDR3 is TGTGCCAGCAGCTCGGCGACCGGGACTAGCGGGAGATTCTCCTACGAGCAGTACTTC. V and J are TRBV7-9 and TRBJ2-7, with 14 nucleotides matching TRBD2. With V trimmed by 4 bases and J by 0 bases, 11 bases remained unmatched. Germline V gene lookup returns CDR1 SEHNR and CDR2 FQNEAQ (reference sequence). CDR3 length: 19 residues. Using reference TRBV7-9 and TRBJ2-7 for the parts outside the CDR3, the full variable domain is DTGVSQNPRHKITKRGQNVTFRCDPISEHNRLYWYRQTLGQGPEFLTYFQNEAQLEKSRLLSDRFSAERPKGSFSTLEIQRTEQGDSAMYLCASSSATGTSGRFSYEQYFGPGTRLTVT.

The rearrangement uses TRBV5-1 and TRBJ1-5, with 7 positions matching TRBD1. Per the germline V gene, CDR1 is SGHRS and CDR2 is YFSETQ. The CDR3 consists of 15 residues. Germline trimming cut 2 bases from V and 5 bases from J; bases unmatched to any gene: 7. CDR3 DNA: TGCGCCAGCAGCTTAACAGGGGTGGGGCATCAGCCCCAGCATTTT. This gives the protein CASSLTGVGHQPQHF.

J is TRBJ2-7 and V is TRBV11-2; weak D call: TRBD1 (6 bases). The V end lost 3 bases, the J end lost 4 bases, and 13 bases lay between the germline ends. Germline lookup yields CDR1 SGHAT and CDR2 FQNNGV. The CDR3 consists of 14 residues. CDR3 bases: TGTGCCAGCAGCTTTGGTGCAGGGACATACGAGCAGTACTTC. This codes for CASSFGAGTYEQYF.

The chain is built from TRBV7-9 and TRBJ2-2, with 12 bases fitting TRBD2. The CDR3 totals 17 residues. The J segment lost 7 bases and the V segment lost 2 bases, leaving 8 bases of the junction unmatched. Germline values: CDR1 SEHNR, CDR2 FQNEAQ (reference sequence). Here the CDR3 reads CASSLRLAGVQGGELFF. The CDR3 nucleotides are TGTGCCAGCAGCTTAAGACTAGCGGGAGTACAAGGCGGGGAGCTGTTTTTT.

The chain has TRBV9 and TRBJ2-7, with 7 bases fitting TRBD2. CDR3 length equals 15 residues. The germline CDR1 and CDR2 sequences are SGDLS and YYNGEE. Unmatched junction bases numbered 10, after V lost 0 bases and J lost 7 bases. The CDR3 loop reads CASSVDAGRGWEQYF. The CDR3 nucleotides read TGTGCCAGCAGCGTAGATGCAGGGAGGGGTTGGGAGCAGTACTTC.

This clone showed up just once. The rearrangement joins TRBV6-6 to TRBJ1-3; tentative D call: TRBD1 (5 bases). Germline V gene data show CDR1 as MNHNY and CDR2 as SVGAGI (reference sequence). This CDR3 spans 14 amino acids. Trimming removed 2 bases from V and 2 bases from J, with 7 bases in between. The CDR3 reads CASSYQGTGNTIYF. CDR3 sequence (DNA): TGTGCCAGCAGTTACCAGGGCACTGGAAACACCATATATTTT.

This sequence joins TRBV4-1 and TRBJ2-7, with D maybe TRBD2 (5 bases). CDR3 size: 14 residues. CDR1 is MGHRA, CDR2 YSYEKL, per germline. The V and J ends lost 0 bases and 5 bases respectively, with 11 bases between them. CDR3 sequence: CASSQETRANEQYF. Written as DNA, the CDR3 is TGCGCCAGCAGCCAAGAGACGCGGGCGAACGAGCAGTACTTC.

This sequence joins TRBV27 and TRBJ1-4; maybe TRBD1 (6 bases). Trimming pared 6 bases from V and 6 bases from J, leaving 14 bases between. Germline CDR1 is MNHEY and CDR2 is SMNVEV (reference sequence). There are 14 residues in the CDR3. The chain's CDR3 is CASSSGTRYEKLFF. CDR3 DNA sequence: TGTGCCAGCAGCAGCGGGACACGTTATGAAAAACTGTTTTTT.